This T cell receptor (beta chain) was captured by sequencing in a study of vaccination effects on CD4 cells after COVID-19. Study observations and caveats: Only a single clone (1 of 255 vaccine-induced clones in healthy vaccinees) cross-reacted with common cold coronaviruses. In the late period after vaccination, infection- and vaccine-induced clones contracted markedly. Early timepoints after infection were absent, and convalescent patients were few in the study.

Expansion of antigen-specific CD4+ T cells with viral peptide pools was carried out by the ViraFEST assay before sequencing. When around nine days of culture had elapsed, CD4+ T cells were isolated. Each participant was administered two doses of either the BNT162b2 or the mRNA-1273 vaccine. Half of the medium was exchanged for IL-2 medium on both days 3 and 7. Clones were read by immunoSEQ multiplex PCR, and TCRdb kept only the in-frame ones, dropping some. This table has over 80,000 clones, 60% to 85% appearing once. A note on this clone: Its antigen is not identified.

The receptor was isolated from a human donor who received a COVID-19 vaccine. The sequences come from CD4+ T cells from PBMCs cultured with HCoV-OC43 spike peptides, collected after COVID-19 vaccination. Indicated subset: HCoV-OC43 spike overlapping peptide pool stimulation.

The chain's CDR3 is CASSPPQGQTLYGYTF. The CDR3 DNA reads TGTGCCAGCTCACCACCGCAGGGACAGACCCTCTATGGCTACACCTTC. The chain recombines TRBV18 with TRBJ1-2, with 7 bases fitting TRBD1. V was clipped by 0 bases and J by 4 bases; unmatched bases: 8. This CDR3 region has 16 residues. Germline V gene data show CDR1 as KGHSH and CDR2 as LQKENI.